This T cell receptor beta chain appears in the sequencing data of a study of shared clonotypes between healthy human individuals. The germline CDR1 and CDR2 sequences are SEHNR and FQNEAQ (reference sequence). Trimming at V came to 1 base and at J to 10 bases, leaving 6 bases not matched to a gene. The CDR3 length is 15 residues. Naive CD8 isolation took CD45RO-negative cells positively selected for CCR7 and excluded terminally differentiated effector memory CD45RA+ cells. This clone was seen once. TCRdb keeps only in-frame clones here, not all; method: immunoSEQ multiplex PCR. Counted here are more than 2 million clones, 80% to 95% occurring once; the ten biggest clones make up approximately 1.7%.

Input material: naive CD8+ T cells from PBMCs. The TCR originated in a man between 18 and 35 years old in good health. Some clones in this sample may be carry-over from other donors' samples. The rearrangement joins TRBV7-9 to TRBJ1-6; 8 nucleotides align to TRBD1. The CDR3 sequence: CASSLDQGAKSPLHF. Written as DNA, the CDR3 is TGTGCCAGCAGCTTAGATCAGGGGGCGAAATCACCCCTCCACTTT. Based on the CDR3 plus reference TRBV7-9 and TRBJ1-6, the full variable domain is DTGVSQNPRHKITKRGQNVTFRCDPISEHNRLYWYRQTLGQGPEFLTYFQNEAQLEKSRLLSDRFSAERPKGSFSTLEIQRTEQGDSAMYLCASSLDQGAKSPLHFGNGTRLTVT.